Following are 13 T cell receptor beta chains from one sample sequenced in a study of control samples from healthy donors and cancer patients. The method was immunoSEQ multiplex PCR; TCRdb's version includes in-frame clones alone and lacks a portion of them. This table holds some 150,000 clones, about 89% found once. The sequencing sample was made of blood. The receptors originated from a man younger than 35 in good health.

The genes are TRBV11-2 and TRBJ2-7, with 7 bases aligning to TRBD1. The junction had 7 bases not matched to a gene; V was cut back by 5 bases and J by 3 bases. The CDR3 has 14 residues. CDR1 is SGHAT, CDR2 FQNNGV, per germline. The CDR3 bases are TGTGCCAGCAGCCCCCCAGACAGGGACTACGAGCAGTACTTC. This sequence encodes CASSPPDRDYEQYF.

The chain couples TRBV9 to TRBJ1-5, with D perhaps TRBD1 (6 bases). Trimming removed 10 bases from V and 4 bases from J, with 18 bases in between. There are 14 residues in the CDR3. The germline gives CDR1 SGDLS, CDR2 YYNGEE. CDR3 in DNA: TGTGCCCGAAGGGGGGCAGGGCGAAATCAGCCCCAGCATTTT. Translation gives CARRGAGRNQPQHF.

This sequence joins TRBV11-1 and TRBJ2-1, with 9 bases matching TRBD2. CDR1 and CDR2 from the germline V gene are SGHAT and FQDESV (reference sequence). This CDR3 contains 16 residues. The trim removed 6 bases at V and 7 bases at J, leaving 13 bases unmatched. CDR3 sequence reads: CASRIGAGGDGNEQFF. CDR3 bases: TGTGCCAGCAGGATAGGTGCGGGGGGGGACGGAAATGAGCAGTTCTTC.

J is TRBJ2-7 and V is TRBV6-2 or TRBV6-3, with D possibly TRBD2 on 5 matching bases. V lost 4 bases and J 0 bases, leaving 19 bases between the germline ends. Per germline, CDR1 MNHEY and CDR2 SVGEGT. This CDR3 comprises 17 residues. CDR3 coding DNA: TGTGCCAGCAGTTCTATGGACTGGGGTTTGAGCTCCTACGAGCAGTACTTC. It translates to CASSSMDWGLSSYEQYF.

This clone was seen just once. In DNA form, the CDR3 reads TGTGCCAGCAGCCAAGACCCGGGGATTAGCACAGATACGCAGTATTTT. Its translation is CASSQDPGISTDTQYF. The J gene is TRBJ2-3, the V gene TRBV3-1 (or the pseudogene TRBV3-2); TRBD2 is a possible D gene (5 bases). Trimming took off 0 bases at V and 0 bases at J, with 10 bases between the two ends. The CDR3 contains 16 residues. Germline V CDR1 and CDR2: LGHDT, YNNKEL (reference sequence).

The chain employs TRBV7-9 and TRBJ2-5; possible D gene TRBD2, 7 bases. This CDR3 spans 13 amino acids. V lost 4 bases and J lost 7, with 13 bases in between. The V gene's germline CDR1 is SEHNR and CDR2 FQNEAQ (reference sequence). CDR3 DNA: TGTGCCAGCAGCTCACAGGGAGGGGGGACCCAGTACTTC. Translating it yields CASSSQGGGTQYF.

CDR3 nucleotide sequence: TGCGCCAGCAGCTTGGCTGCAGGGGTGGCCTACGAGCAGTACTTC. Translation gives CASSLAAGVAYEQYF. The J gene is TRBJ2-7, the V gene TRBV5-1, with D possibly matching TRBD1 (6 bases). The CDR3 runs to 15 residues. Per the germline V gene, CDR1 is SGHRS and CDR2 is YFSETQ. Trimming removed 0 bases from V and 2 bases from J, with 12 bases in between.

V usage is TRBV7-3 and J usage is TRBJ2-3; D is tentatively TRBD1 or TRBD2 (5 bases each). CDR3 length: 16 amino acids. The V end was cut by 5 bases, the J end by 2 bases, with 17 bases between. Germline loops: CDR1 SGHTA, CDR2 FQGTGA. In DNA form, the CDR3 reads TGTGCCAGCAGCGACACCGGGACGGTAGACACAGATACGCAGTATTTT. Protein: CASSDTGTVDTDTQYF.

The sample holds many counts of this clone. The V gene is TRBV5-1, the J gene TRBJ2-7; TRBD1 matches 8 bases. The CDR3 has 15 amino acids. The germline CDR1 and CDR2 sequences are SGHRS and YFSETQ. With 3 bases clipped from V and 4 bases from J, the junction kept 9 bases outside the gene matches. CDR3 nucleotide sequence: TGCGCCAGCAGCTGGACGGCAGGGGGCGTTTACGAGCAGTACTTC. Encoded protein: CASSWTAGGVYEQYF.

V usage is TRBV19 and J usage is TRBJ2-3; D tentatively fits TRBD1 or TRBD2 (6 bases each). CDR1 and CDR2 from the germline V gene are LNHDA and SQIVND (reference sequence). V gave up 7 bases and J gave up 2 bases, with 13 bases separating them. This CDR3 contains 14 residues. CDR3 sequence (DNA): TGTGCCAGTACCACGGGGGCGTCCACAGATACGCAGTATTTT. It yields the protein CASTTGASTDTQYF. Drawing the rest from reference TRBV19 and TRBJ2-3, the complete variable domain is DGGITQSPKYLFRKEGQNVTLSCEQNLNHDAMYWYRQDPGQGLRLIYYSQIVNDFQKGDIAEGYSVSREKKESFPLTVTSAQKNPTAFYLCASTTGASTDTQYFGPGTRLTVL.

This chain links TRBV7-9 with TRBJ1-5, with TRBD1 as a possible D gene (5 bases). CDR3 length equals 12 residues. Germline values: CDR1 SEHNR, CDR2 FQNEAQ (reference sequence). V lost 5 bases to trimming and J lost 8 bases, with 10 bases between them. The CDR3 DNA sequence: TGTGCCAGCAGCCGGGGGGTTGAGCCCCAGCATTTT. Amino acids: CASSRGVEPQHF.

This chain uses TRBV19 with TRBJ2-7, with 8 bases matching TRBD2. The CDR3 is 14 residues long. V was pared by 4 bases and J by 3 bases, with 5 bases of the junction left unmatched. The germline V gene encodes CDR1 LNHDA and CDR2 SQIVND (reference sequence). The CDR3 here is CASSTGLGVYEQYF. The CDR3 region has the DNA TGTGCCAGTAGTACGGGACTAGGGGTCTACGAGCAGTACTTC.

The CDR3 spells CASSQDLAQGAYEQYF. In DNA, the CDR3 is TGTGCCAGCAGCCAAGATTTAGCGCAGGGGGCCTACGAGCAGTACTTC. The V call is TRBV3-1 (or the pseudogene TRBV3-2), the J call TRBJ2-7, with TRBD1 matching over 7 bases. Losses at the gene ends were 0 bases for V and 2 bases for J; bases not matched to a gene: 7. CDR3 size: 16 residues. CDR1 and CDR2 (germline): LGHDT, YNNKEL (reference sequence).